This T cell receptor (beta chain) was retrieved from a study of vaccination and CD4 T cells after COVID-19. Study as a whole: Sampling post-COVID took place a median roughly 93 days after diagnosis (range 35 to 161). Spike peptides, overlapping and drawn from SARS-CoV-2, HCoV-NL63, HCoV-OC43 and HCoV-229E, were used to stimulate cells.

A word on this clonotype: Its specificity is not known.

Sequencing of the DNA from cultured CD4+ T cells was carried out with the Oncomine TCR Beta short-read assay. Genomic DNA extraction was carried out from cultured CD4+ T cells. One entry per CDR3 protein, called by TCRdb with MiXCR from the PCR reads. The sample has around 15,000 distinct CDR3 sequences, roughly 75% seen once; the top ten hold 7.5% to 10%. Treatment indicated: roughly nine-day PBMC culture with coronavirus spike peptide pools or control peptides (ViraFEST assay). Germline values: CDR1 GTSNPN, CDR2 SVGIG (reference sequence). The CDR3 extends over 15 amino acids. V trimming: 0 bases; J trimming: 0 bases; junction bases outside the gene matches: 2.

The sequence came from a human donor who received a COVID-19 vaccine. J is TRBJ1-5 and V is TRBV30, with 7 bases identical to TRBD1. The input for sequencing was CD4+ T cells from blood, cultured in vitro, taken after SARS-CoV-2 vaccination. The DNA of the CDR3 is TGTGCCTGGAGTGTGGACAGGTATAGCAATCAGCCCCAGCATTTT. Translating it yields CAWSVDRYSNQPQHF.